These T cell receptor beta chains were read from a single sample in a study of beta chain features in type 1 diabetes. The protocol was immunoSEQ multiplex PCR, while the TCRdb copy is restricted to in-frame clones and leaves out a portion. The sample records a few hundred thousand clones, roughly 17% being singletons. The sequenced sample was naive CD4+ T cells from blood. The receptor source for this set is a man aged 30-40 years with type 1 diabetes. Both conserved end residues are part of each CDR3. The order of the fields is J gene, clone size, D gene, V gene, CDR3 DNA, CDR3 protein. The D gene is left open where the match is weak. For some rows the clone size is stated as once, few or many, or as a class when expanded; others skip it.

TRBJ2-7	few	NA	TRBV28	TGTGCCAGCAGGACTAGCTACGAGCAGTACTTC	CASRTSYEQYF
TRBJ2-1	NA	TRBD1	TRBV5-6	TGTGCCAGCAGCTTGGGCCCCTTGGGGACAGGGGGGAATGAGCAGTTCTTC	CASSLGPLGTGGNEQFF
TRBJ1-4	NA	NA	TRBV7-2	TGTGCCAGCAGTCGCCAACAGGGTCAGGGGGAAAAACTGTTTTTT	CASSRQQGQGEKLFF
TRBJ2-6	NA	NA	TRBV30	TGTGCCTGGAGTGCAGGGTCTGGGGCCAACGTCCTGACTTTC	CAWSAGSGANVLTF
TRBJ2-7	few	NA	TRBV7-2	TGTGCCAGCAGCTTTGGCAGTCCCTCCTACGAGCAGTACTTC	CASSFGSPSYEQYF
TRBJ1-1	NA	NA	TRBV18	TGTGCCAGCTCACCAGGCACGGAACTTGAAGCTTTCTTT	CASSPGTELEAFF
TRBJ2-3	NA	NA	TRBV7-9	TGTGCCAGCAGCTCCACCCCAAGCACAGCAGATACGCAGTATTTT	CASSSTPSTADTQYF
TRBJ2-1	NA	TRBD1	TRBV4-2	TGTGCCAGCAGCCAAGTGTTGGTGACAGGGGGCTTTGAGCAGTTCTTC	CASSQVLVTGGFEQFF
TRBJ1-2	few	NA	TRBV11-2	TGTGCCAGCAGCTTAAGCCTGTTGGGGGCGAGAGGCTACACCTTC	CASSLSLLGARGYTF
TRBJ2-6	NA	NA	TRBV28	TGTGCCAGCAGTTACCGGGGTTCTGGGGCCAACGTCCTGACTTTC	CASSYRGSGANVLTF
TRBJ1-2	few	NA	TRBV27	TGTGCCAGCAGTTTACGAGGCAGGGTACAGGATGGCTACACCTTC	CASSLRGRVQDGYTF
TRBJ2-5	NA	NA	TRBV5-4	TGTGCCAGCAGCCGAGAGGGAGCGATATCTCAAGAGACCCAGTACTTC	CASSREGAISQETQYF
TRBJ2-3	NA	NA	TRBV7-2	TGTGCCAGCAGCTTAGCAGGGCGGGGCGGGACGGTTCCAGATACGCAGTATTTT	CASSLAGRGGTVPDTQYF
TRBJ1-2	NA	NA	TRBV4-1	TGCGCCAGCAGCCCCCAGGGTGGTAGGGATGGCTACACCTTC	CASSPQGGRDGYTF
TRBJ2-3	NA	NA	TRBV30	TGTGCCTGGAGTGTACTGGCTTCCCCCACAGATACGCAGTATTTT	CAWSVLASPTDTQYF
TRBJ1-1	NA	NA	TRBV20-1	TGCAGTGCTAGAGTGGTCACTGAAGCTTTCTTT	CSARVVTEAFF
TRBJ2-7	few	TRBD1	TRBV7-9	TGTGCCAGCAGCTTAGCGGACAGGTCCATGGTCGAGCAGTACTTC	CASSLADRSMVEQYF
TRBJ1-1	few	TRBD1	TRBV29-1	TGCAGCGTCCCGGGACAGGGAACCACTGAAGCTTTCTTT	CSVPGQGTTEAFF
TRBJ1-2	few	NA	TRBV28	TGTGCCACCGATAATGGCTACACCTTC	CATDNGYTF
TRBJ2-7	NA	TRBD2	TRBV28	TGTGCCAGCCGTACTAGCGGGAGTGGTAGGGAGCAGTACTTC	CASRTSGSGREQYF
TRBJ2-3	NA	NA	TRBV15	TGTGCCACCAGCAGAGAGGGGGGAGTTGGAGATACGCAGTATTTT	CATSREGGVGDTQYF
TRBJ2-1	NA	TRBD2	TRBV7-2	TGTGCCAGCAGCTTAAGGACTAGCGGGGTCAATGAGCAGTTCTTC	CASSLRTSGVNEQFF
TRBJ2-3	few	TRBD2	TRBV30	TGTGCCTGGAGTGGCGGGGGGCTACCTCAGTATTTT	CAWSGGGLPQYF
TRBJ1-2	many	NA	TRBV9	TGTGCCAGCCGGCACAGGGAAGACTATGGCTACACCTTC	CASRHREDYGYTF
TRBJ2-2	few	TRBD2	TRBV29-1	TGCAGCGTCCGGATACTAGCGGTCGGCGGGGAGCTGTTTTTT	CSVRILAVGGELFF
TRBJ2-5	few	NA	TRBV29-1	TGCAGCGCAGAAGGGGCCCAGTACTTC	CSAEGAQYF
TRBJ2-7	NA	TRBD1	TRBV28	TGTGCCAGCAGTTTTCTTACAGGGGGTTCCTACGAGCAGTACTTC	CASSFLTGGSYEQYF
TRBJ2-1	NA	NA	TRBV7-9	TGTGCCAGCAGCCCCGTAATTTCGCTCAATGAGCAGTTCTTC	CASSPVISLNEQFF
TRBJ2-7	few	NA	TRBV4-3	TGCGCCAGCAGCCAGGACAGACTCGGGGCCTACGAGCAGTACTTC	CASSQDRLGAYEQYF
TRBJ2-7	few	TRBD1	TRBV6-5	TGTGCCAGCAGTTTAACCGGGACAGGGAGAGCCTACGAGCAGTACTTC	CASSLTGTGRAYEQYF
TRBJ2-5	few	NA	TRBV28	TGTGCCAGCAGTGCGGGGGAGACCCAGTACTTC	CASSAGETQYF
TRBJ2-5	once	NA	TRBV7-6	TGTGCCAGCAGCCCGCTTCAAGAGACCCAGTACTTC	CASSPLQETQYF
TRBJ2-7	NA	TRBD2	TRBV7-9	TGTGCCAGCAGCTTATTTGGCGCGGGAGGCGCGTACGAGCAGTACTTC	CASSLFGAGGAYEQYF
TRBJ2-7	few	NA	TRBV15	TGTGCCACCAGGGAGGCCGCAGGGACCTACGAGCAGTACTTC	CATREAAGTYEQYF
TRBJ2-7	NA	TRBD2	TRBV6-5	TGTGCCAGCAGTTACCGATTAAGCGGGAGCCCCTACGAGCAGTACTTC	CASSYRLSGSPYEQYF
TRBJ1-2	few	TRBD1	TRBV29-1	TGCAGCGTTGCAGGGACAGGGGCCGGGGCCTATGGCTACACCTTC	CSVAGTGAGAYGYTF
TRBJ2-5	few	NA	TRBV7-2	TGTGCCAGCAGCTTAGGGACCGACTGGACAGCCCAAGAGACCCAGTACTTC	CASSLGTDWTAQETQYF
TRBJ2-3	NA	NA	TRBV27	TGTGCCAGCAGTAGAAAGAGGGACCTTAGCACAGATACGCAGTATTTT	CASSRKRDLSTDTQYF
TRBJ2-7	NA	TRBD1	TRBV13	TGTGCCAGCAGCTTAGTTGGGACAGGCTACGAGCAGTACTTC	CASSLVGTGYEQYF
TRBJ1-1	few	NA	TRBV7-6	TGTGCCAGCAGCTTCCCCAGGGGCACGGAAATGGCTTTCTTT	CASSFPRGTEMAFF
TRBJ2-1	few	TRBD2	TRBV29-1	TGCAGCGTCCTGACTAGTCGGGGAGGGACCTACAATGAGCAGTTCTTC	CSVLTSRGGTYNEQFF
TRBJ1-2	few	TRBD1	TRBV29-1	TGCAGCGTTGCTGGCGACAGGGACAACTATGGCTACACCTTC	CSVAGDRDNYGYTF
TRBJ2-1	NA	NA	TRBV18	TGTGCCAGCTCACCAGAGGTGGGTGAGCAGTTCTTC	CASSPEVGEQFF
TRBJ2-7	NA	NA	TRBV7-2	TGTGCCAGCAGCCCACGCAGGGAAATGGAGCAGTACTTC	CASSPRREMEQYF
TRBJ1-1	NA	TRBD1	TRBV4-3	TGCGCCAGCAGCCAACCGGGACAGGGGGCTGAAGCTTTCTTT	CASSQPGQGAEAFF
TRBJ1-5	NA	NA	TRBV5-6	TGTGCCAGCAGCTTGCTACAGGGCCGCAATCAGCCCCAGCATTTT	CASSLLQGRNQPQHF
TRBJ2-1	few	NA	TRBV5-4	TGTGCCAGCAGCTTGGGACGGGAGAACTACAATGAGCAGTTCTTC	CASSLGRENYNEQFF
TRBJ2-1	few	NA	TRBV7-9	TGTGCCAGCAGCTTAGGAGGGTATGGCTCCTACAATGAGCAGTTCTTC	CASSLGGYGSYNEQFF
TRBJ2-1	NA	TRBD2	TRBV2	TGTGCCAGCAGTACTAGCGCGTACGAGCAGTTCTTC	CASSTSAYEQFF
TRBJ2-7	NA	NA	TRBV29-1	TGCAGCGTTGGTCCGGGAAGCTCCGAGCAGTACTTC	CSVGPGSSEQYF
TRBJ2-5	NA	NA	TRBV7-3	TGTGCCAGCAGTAGGGGGGAGACCCAGTACTTC	CASSRGETQYF